These 6 T cell receptor beta chains share one sample of origin, sequenced in a study of OX40 agonist ivuxolimab in advanced cancers. Sequenced by immunoSEQ multiplex PCR; TCRdb stores in-frame clones only, minus some. Counted here are about 60,000 clones, roughly 89% occurring once; the ten biggest clones make up around 0.65%. Sequenced material: CD4+ or CD8+ T cells sorted from blood, taken in a trial of the OX40 agonist ivuxolimab. These receptors originate from an adult with an advanced solid tumor such as melanoma, head and neck, liver or kidney cancer.

The chain joins TRBV9 to TRBJ2-7, with D hard to call. The germline V and J ends were trimmed by 0 bases and 1 base, with 11 bases remaining between them. Germline CDR1 is SGDLS and CDR2 is YYNGEE. CDR3 length: 15 amino acids. The DNA of the CDR3 is TGTGCCAGCAGCGTAGGGGAAAGGCCATCCTACGAGCAGTACTTC. Its protein is CASSVGERPSYEQYF.

The rearrangement uses TRBV4-1 and TRBJ2-3; D possibly matches TRBD1 or TRBD2 (5 bases each). Germline V lookup: CDR1 MGHRA, CDR2 YSYEKL. The germline V and J ends were trimmed by 4 bases and 6 bases, with 20 bases remaining between them. The CDR3 runs to 16 residues. CDR3 DNA sequence: TGCGCCAGCAGCCCAGTCGGCGAGGGGCTATGGGATACGCAGTATTTT. It specifies CASSPVGEGLWDTQYF.

This clone has only one observation. The V call is TRBV18, the J call TRBJ1-2, with 10 bases lining up with TRBD1. With V trimmed by 4 bases and J by 3 bases, 8 bases remained unmatched. The CDR3 runs 16 residues. CDR1 is KGHSH and CDR2 is LQKENI in the germline V gene. DNA for the CDR3: TGTGCCAGCTCACGTGGGACAGGGGAAAGCTACTATGGCTACACCTTC. It yields the protein CASSRGTGESYYGYTF.

The genes are TRBV10-2 and TRBJ2-2, with D uncertain. The V gene's germline CDR1 is WSHSY and CDR2 SAAADI. With 6 bases removed from V and 0 bases from J, the gap between germline ends came to 8 bases. This CDR3 has 14 amino acids. CDR3 in amino acids: CASRGRTNTGELFF. CDR3 bases: TGCGCCAGCAGAGGGCGGACGAACACCGGGGAGCTGTTTTTT.

This sequence joins TRBV5-1 and TRBJ1-6; a weak D match, TRBD1 (5 bases). The ends were cut back, 0 bases at V and 1 base at J, with 11 bases in the middle. The CDR3 is 17 residues long. Germline V lookup: CDR1 SGHRS, CDR2 YFSETQ. CDR3 residues: CASSLAGGGSYNSPLHF. The CDR3 region has the DNA TGCGCCAGCAGCTTGGCCGGTGGGGGATCCTATAATTCACCCCTCCACTTT.

This clone appeared once. This sequence joins TRBV11-3 and TRBJ2-3; 14 nucleotides align to TRBD2. With V trimmed by 5 bases and J by 0 bases, 7 bases remained unmatched. The CDR3 sequence is 18 residues long. The germline V gene has CDR1 SGHNT and CDR2 YENEEA. In DNA form, the CDR3 reads TGTGCCAGCAGCCGCGGGACTAGCGGGAGAGGGAGCACAGATACGCAGTATTTT. Amino acid sequence: CASSRGTSGRGSTDTQYF.